A selection of T cell receptor beta chains follows, all from one sample in a study of memory CD4+ T cells and cytomegalovirus serostatus. The protocol was immunoSEQ multiplex PCR, while the TCRdb copy is restricted to in-frame clones and leaves out a portion. The repertoire consists of 48,000 or so clones, with about 77% occurring once and the leading ten covering about 0.8%. Sequencing was done on a sample of memory CD4+ T cells from blood. The receptors were sampled from an adult in good health and CMV-seronegative. CDR3s include the opening cysteine and the closing phenylalanine or tryptophan. A D gene is named only where the DNA matches it firmly. For some rows the clone size is stated as once, few or many, or as a class when expanded; others skip it.

J | size | V | D | DNA | CDR3
TRBJ2-3 | few | TRBV13 | TRBD2 | TGTGCCAGCAGCCGGCGGGGGGGAGATACGCAGTATTTT | CASSRRGGDTQYF
TRBJ2-7 | . | TRBV4-1 | . | TGCGCCAGCAGCCAAGATCACGGCTCCTACGAGCAGTACTTC | CASSQDHGSYEQYF
TRBJ2-5 | once | TRBV7-2 | TRBD1 | TGTGCCAGCAGCGAACAGGGGCAAGGGACCCAGTACTTC | CASSEQGQGTQYF
TRBJ2-1 | . | TRBV12-5 | . | TGTGCTAGTGGTTTGGTAGTGGTAGGCAGCTCCTACAATGAGCAGTTCTTC | CASGLVVVGSSYNEQFF
TRBJ1-6 | . | TRBV27 | TRBD1 | TGTGCCAGCAGTTTTAGGGGACAGGGGGGAAGCTCCTATAATTCACCCCTCCACTTT | CASSFRGQGGSSYNSPLHF
TRBJ1-2 | . | TRBV28 | . | TGTGCCAGCAGTTTAGGCTTAGGAAAGGGTTTTAATGGCTACACCTTC | CASSLGLGKGFNGYTF
TRBJ2-1 | few | TRBV9 | TRBD2 | TGTGCCAGCAGCGTAACTAGCGGGAGTCGTGAGCAGTTCTTC | CASSVTSGSREQFF
TRBJ1-3 | few | TRBV7-2 | . | TGTGCCAGCAGCCCGGACGGGGCTGGAAACACCATATATTTT | CASSPDGAGNTIYF
TRBJ1-2 | . | TRBV6-1 | . | TGTGCCAGCAGTGGCCACAGGGAAAGCGGCTACACCTTC | CASSGHRESGYTF
TRBJ2-1 | . | TRBV4-1 | TRBD2 | TGCGCCAGCAGCGCGGGACTAGCGGGGTTCCGCACCTACAATGAGCAGTTCTTC | CASSAGLAGFRTYNEQFF
TRBJ1-2 | . | TRBV9 | TRBD1 | TGTGCCAGCAGCCCAAGGGGGGACAGGGGGTATGGCTACACCTTC | CASSPRGDRGYGYTF
TRBJ2-5 | . | TRBV15 | . | TGTGCCACCAGCAGACAGGGGCGGGAGACCCAGTACTTC | CATSRQGRETQYF
TRBJ1-5 | few | TRBV25-1 | . | TGTGCCAGCAGTGAAACAGGCTATCAGCCCCAGCATTTT | CASSETGYQPQHF
TRBJ1-2 | . | TRBV2 | TRBD1 | TGTGCCAGCAGTGAAGAGAAGGGACAGGTTTATGGCTACACCTTC | CASSEEKGQVYGYTF
TRBJ2-6 | . | TRBV5-1 | . | TGCGCCAGCGGGACTGGGGTTACTGGGGCCAACGTCCTGACTTTC | CASGTGVTGANVLTF
TRBJ2-1 | . | TRBV9 | . | TGTGCCAGCACCTACCCCGGAGGGGGCAATGAGCAGTTCTTC | CASTYPGGGNEQFF
TRBJ2-2 | . | TRBV28 | TRBD2 | TGTGCCAGCAGTTTAGGCCACGGACTAGCGGGAGCCCTAAGTTACACCGGGGAGCTGTTTTTT | CASSLGHGLAGALSYTGELFF